One sample yielded the 25 T cell receptor beta chains listed below, sequenced in a study of blood T cell repertoires in COVID-19. The table came from immunoSEQ multiplex PCR; TCRdb's copy has only in-frame clones and leaves some out. The table lists 250,000 to 300,000 clones, around 81% of them singletons. The source material was peripheral blood. These receptors were taken from a woman aged 55-70 years with active or convalescent COVID-19.

This clone was detected a few times. The chain joins TRBV9 to TRBJ2-2, with TRBD1 identical over 8 bases. Looked up from germline, CDR1 is SGDLS and CDR2 is YYNGEE. After removal of 0 bases from V and 3 bases from J, the junction contained 13 bases not matched to a gene. This CDR3 comprises 19 residues. The CDR3 bases are TGTGCCAGCAGCGTAGCAGGGGGCGTGGTTTCGTCGGACACCGGGGAGCTGTTTTTT. It is translated as CASSVAGGVVSSDTGELFF.

This chain joins TRBV29-1 and TRBJ1-1, with 9 bases fitting TRBD1. The CDR3 is made up of 14 amino acids. Germline V gene sequence: CDR1 SQVTM, CDR2 ANQGSEA. Trimming cost V 5 bases and J 5 bases; bases outside gene matches: 9. This chain's CDR3 is CSVLSQGAGTEAFF. Here the CDR3 DNA reads TGCAGCGTTTTGTCACAGGGGGCTGGGACTGAAGCTTTCTTT.

The rearrangement links TRBV18 to TRBJ2-3; 15 bases agree with TRBD2. Germline CDR1 and CDR2: KGHSH and LQKENI. With V trimmed by 2 bases and J by 3 bases, 6 bases remained unmatched. CDR3 length: 18 amino acids. Here the CDR3 reads CASSPSGTSGGKTDTQYF. The CDR3 DNA sequence: TGTGCCAGCTCACCAAGCGGGACTAGCGGGGGGAAAACAGATACGCAGTATTTT.

The chain has TRBV19 and TRBJ2-2, with D possibly matching TRBD2 (5 bases). CDR1 is LNHDA, CDR2 SQIVND, per germline (reference sequence). CDR3 size: 14 residues. With 2 bases removed from V and 5 bases from J, the gap between germline ends came to 9 bases. The DNA of the CDR3 is TGTGCCAGTAGTATACGGGATAGGACCGGGGAGCTGTTTTTT. Translation gives CASSIRDRTGELFF.

The rearrangement links TRBV15 to TRBJ2-7, with 12 bases fitting TRBD1. The CDR3 consists of 15 residues. V trimming: 5 bases; J trimming: 9 bases; junction bases outside the gene matches: 11. Germline V CDR1 and CDR2: LNHNV, YYDKDF (reference sequence). The CDR3 reads CATSEGTGGIQRQYF. CDR3 DNA sequence: TGTGCCACCAGCGAAGGGACAGGGGGCATTCAACGGCAGTACTTC.

The CDR3 loop is CASSTPGTGGEKLFF. The CDR3 DNA is TGTGCCAGCAGCACTCCCGGGACAGGGGGTGAAAAACTGTTTTTT. V is TRBV9 and J is TRBJ1-4, with 11 bases matching TRBD1. Germline V gene data show CDR1 as SGDLS and CDR2 as YYNGEE. This CDR3 has 15 residues. Trimming took 4 bases from V and 7 from J; bases not matched to a gene: 6.

The table lists this clone with a count of one. The rearrangement uses TRBV5-6 and TRBJ1-1; possible D gene TRBD1, 6 bases. Germline CDR1 reads SGHDT; CDR2 reads YYEEEE. The length of the CDR3 is 13 residues. The V end was cut by 0 bases, the J end by 10 bases, with 13 bases between. CDR3 in DNA: TGTGCCAGCAGCTTGGCTACGGGACAAGGAGCTTTCTTT. It codes for CASSLATGQGAFF. The variable domain in full, with the rest retrieved from reference TRBV5-6 and TRBJ1-1, is DAGVTQSPTHLIKTRGQQVTLRCSPKSGHDTVSWYQQALGQGPQFIFQYYEEEERQRGNFPDRFSGHQFPNYSSELNVNALLLGDSALYLCASSLATGQGAFFGQGTRLTVV.

The genes are TRBV7-6 and TRBJ2-5; 9 bases fit TRBD1. The CDR3 loop spans 16 amino acids. V lost 2 bases to trimming and J lost 0 bases; unmatched junction nucleotides: 4. The V gene's germline CDR1 is SGHVS and CDR2 FNYEAQ. This chain's CDR3 is CASSLSTGGHQETQYF. DNA of the CDR3: TGTGCCAGCAGCTTAAGCACAGGGGGCCACCAAGAGACCCAGTACTTC.

A single count supports this clone. V and J are TRBV7-8 and TRBJ1-5; D is undetermined. Trimming took off 7 bases at V and 2 bases at J, with 9 bases between the two ends. Germline-derived CDR1 and CDR2 are SGHVS and FQNEAQ. The CDR3 loop spans 13 amino acids. CDR3 region: CASIGEGNQPQHF. The DNA of the CDR3 is TGTGCCAGCATCGGGGAGGGCAATCAGCCCCAGCATTTT.

CDR3: CASGIEEGRSEDTIYF. DNA for the CDR3: TGTGCCAGCGGAATAGAGGAGGGTAGGAGTGAAGACACCATATATTTT. The V call is TRBV7-9, the J call TRBJ1-3; the D is unclear. The V gene's germline CDR1 is SEHNR and CDR2 FQNEAQ (reference sequence). The CDR3 consists of 16 residues. V dropped 8 bases and J dropped 8 bases, with 25 bases sitting between them. Filled out from reference TRBV7-9 and TRBJ1-3, the complete variable domain reads DTGVSQNPRHKITKRGQNVTFRCDPISEHNRLYWYRQTLGQGPEFLTYFQNEAQLEKSRLLSDRFSAERPKGSFSTLEIQRTEQGDSAMYLCASGIEEGRSEDTIYFGEGSWLTVV.

The chain employs TRBV6-6 and TRBJ2-5, with 9 bases that match TRBD1. The V segment lost 2 bases and the J segment 5 bases; nucleotides outside the gene matches: 6. Germline V gene data show CDR1 as MNHNY and CDR2 as SVGAGI (reference sequence). The length of the CDR3 is 15 residues. Written as DNA, the CDR3 is TGTGCCAGCAGTTACCCCACAGGGGGCAGGGAGACCCAGTACTTC. Translating it yields CASSYPTGGRETQYF.

The chain recombines TRBV11-2 with TRBJ1-5; the match to TRBD1 covers 7 bases. The V gene end was trimmed by 5 bases and the J gene end by 3 bases; junction bases not matched to a gene: 7. The V gene's germline CDR1 is SGHAT and CDR2 FQNNGV. This CDR3 spans 15 amino acids. The CDR3 sequence: CASSPGQWTNQPQHF. Here the CDR3 DNA reads TGTGCCAGCAGCCCGGGACAGTGGACCAATCAGCCCCAGCATTTT. Full variable domain (missing parts from reference TRBV11-2 and TRBJ1-5): EAGVAQSPRYKIIEKRQSVAFWCNPISGHATLYWYQQILGQGPKLLIQFQNNGVVDDSQLPKDRFSAERLKGVDSTLKIQPAKLEDSAVYLCASSPGQWTNQPQHFGDGTRLSIL.

This clone was seen a few times. This chain uses TRBV11-2 with TRBJ2-2, with 8 bases fitting TRBD1. This CDR3 is built from 16 residues. V dropped 3 bases and J dropped 5; count of bases not matched to a gene: 8. Germline CDR1 is SGHAT and CDR2 is FQNNGV. The DNA for the CDR3 is TGTGCCAGCAGCTTTGGACAGGGTTTTTCTACCGGGGAGCTGTTTTTT. Its translation is CASSFGQGFSTGELFF.

The chain couples TRBV13 to TRBJ1-6; 8 bases map to TRBD1. V lost 5 bases and J lost 5; bases outside the gene matches: 5. The CDR3 has 15 residues. Germline CDR1 PRHDT, CDR2 FYEKMQ (reference sequence). CDR3 nucleotide sequence: TGTGCCAGCAGCGACAGGGGTTTCCATAATTCACCCCTCCACTTT. Translated: CASSDRGFHNSPLHF.

J is TRBJ1-6 and V is TRBV7-6; TRBD1 is a possible D gene (6 bases). The ends were cut back, 1 base at V and 10 bases at J, with 14 bases in the middle. Germline V gene sequence: CDR1 SGHVS, CDR2 FNYEAQ. The CDR3 is 15 residues long. The CDR3, as DNA: TGTGCCAGCAGCTTAGTAGGGGACAAATCCTCACCCCTCCACTTT. It yields the protein CASSLVGDKSSPLHF.

This clone was counted only a few times. The genes are TRBV19 and TRBJ2-7; the match to TRBD2 covers 7 bases. This CDR3 has 14 amino acids. Looked up from germline, CDR1 is LNHDA and CDR2 is SQIVND (reference sequence). J gave up 4 bases and V 4 bases, and 7 bases lay outside the gene matches. In DNA, the CDR3 is TGTGCCAGTAGTAGGGCTTCGGGGGGTTACGAGCAGTACTTC. Residues: CASSRASGGYEQYF.

V gene TRBV19 combines with J gene TRBJ2-1; D remains ambiguous. This CDR3 is built from 12 residues. V shed 1 base and J shed 8 bases, with 6 bases lying between them. CDR1 and CDR2 (germline): LNHDA, SQIVND (reference sequence). The CDR3 sequence: CASSIGTYEQFF. For the CDR3, the DNA is TGTGCCAGTAGTATAGGAACTTATGAGCAGTTCTTC.

This clone was observed a handful of times. The chain employs TRBV27 and TRBJ1-2; 9 nucleotides line up with TRBD1. This CDR3 spans 14 amino acids. Germline CDR1 reads MNHEY; CDR2 reads SMNVEV (reference sequence). The V gene end was trimmed by 3 bases and the J gene end by 6 bases; junction bases not matched to a gene: 5. This CDR3 reads CASSFTGGRDGYTF. The CDR3 region has the DNA TGTGCCAGCAGTTTTACAGGGGGCCGAGATGGCTACACCTTC.

This chain uses TRBV10-3 with TRBJ1-1; unclear D gene. The V end was cut by 4 bases, the J end by 4 bases, with 4 bases between. CDR1 and CDR2 (germline): ENHRY, SYGVKD. The CDR3 is made up of 11 amino acids. CDR3 coding DNA: TGTGCCATCAGTGTATCCACTGAAGCTTTCTTT. Its protein product is CAISVSTEAFF.

This chain links TRBV2 with TRBJ2-7; 12 positions agree with TRBD1. Germline V lookup: CDR1 SNHLY, CDR2 FYNNEI. V was pared by 10 bases and J by 7 bases, with 5 bases of the junction left unmatched. The CDR3 runs 12 residues. CDR3 sequence reads: CATWDRGREQYF. CDR3 DNA: TGTGCCACCTGGGACAGGGGGCGAGAGCAGTACTTC.

As DNA, the CDR3 is TGTGCCAGCAGTTACTCTTTAACGCCGGGACTAGCGGGGCGCCACCAAGAGACCCAGTACTTC. Its protein is CASSYSLTPGLAGRHQETQYF. This sequence joins TRBV6-2 or TRBV6-3 and TRBJ2-5; 13 nucleotides align to TRBD2. V dropped 0 bases and J dropped 0; count of bases not matched to a gene: 13. CDR3 length: 21 residues. CDR1 is MNHEY, CDR2 SVGEGT, per germline.

This clone came up once. The chain combines TRBV7-9 with TRBJ1-2; perhaps TRBD1 as D (6 bases). V was cut by 5 bases and J by 5 bases, with 24 bases left in between. CDR1 and CDR2 from the germline V gene are SEHNR and FQNEAQ (reference sequence). This CDR3 contains 17 residues. CDR3 sequence: CASSPGTGSSILYGYTF. Here the CDR3 DNA reads TGTGCCAGCAGCCCCGGAACAGGGTCGTCGATCTTATATGGCTACACCTTC.

V usage is TRBV9 and J usage is TRBJ2-7; 8 bases fit TRBD1. The trim removed 4 bases at V and 2 bases at J, leaving 14 bases unmatched. The CDR3 totals 17 residues. Germline V gene lookup returns CDR1 SGDLS and CDR2 YYNGEE. The CDR3 protein is CASSSDAGQGMPYEQYF. The CDR3, as DNA: TGTGCCAGCAGCTCTGACGCCGGACAGGGCATGCCCTACGAGCAGTACTTC.

The CDR3 reads CASSLNSGGANEQFF. In DNA, the CDR3 is TGTGCCAGCAGCTTAAACAGCGGGGGGGCAAACGAGCAGTTCTTC. V gene TRBV7-9 combines with J gene TRBJ2-1; 10 bases map to TRBD2. CDR3 length: 15 residues. With 2 bases clipped from V and 10 bases from J, the junction kept 8 bases outside the gene matches. Per the germline V gene, CDR1 is SEHNR and CDR2 is FQNEAQ (reference sequence).

This clone has just one count. The chain combines TRBV13 with TRBJ1-2, with 7 bases that match TRBD1. Germline V gene data show CDR1 as PRHDT and CDR2 as FYEKMQ (reference sequence). Germline trimming cut 5 bases from V and 6 bases from J; bases unmatched to any gene: 18. There are 17 residues in the CDR3. CDR3 nucleotide sequence: TGTGCCAGCAGCGCCGTCAGATCTCGACAGGGCGACCATGGCTACACCTTC. This encodes CASSAVRSRQGDHGYTF.